This entry describes one T cell receptor beta chain. TCRdb keeps only in-frame clones here, not all; method: immunoSEQ multiplex PCR. The table lists approximately 260,000 clones, about 85% of them singletons. The data derive from a study of blood T cell repertoires in COVID-19. Across the whole study: T cells, B-cell-depleted T cells, or PBMCs supplied cDNA or gDNA.

Living in about two dozen US areas, the participants were between roughly 18 and 89 years of age. Assignment of participants to cohorts was predicated upon participant-reported clinical history. Shortly before study entry, within 2 weeks, exposed participants had met a COVID-19 case. Germline V CDR1 and CDR2: SGHKS, YYEKEE (reference sequence). The CDR3 has 18 amino acids. The V end was cut by 2 bases, the J end by 0 bases, with 18 bases between. The sample comprised PBMCs or T cells enriched from blood (not recorded which). This chain joins TRBV5-5 and TRBJ1-3; tentatively, D is TRBD1 (6 bases). This TCR was sampled from a woman in her 50s who had been exposed to COVID-19. The chain's CDR3 is CASSFVSGAIISGNTIYF. CDR3 nucleotides: TGTGCCAGCAGCTTCGTGTCAGGGGCGATCATCTCTGGAAACACCATATATTTT.